Each of the 27 T cell receptor beta chains below was sequenced from the same sample in a study of glioma-infiltrating T cells. The iRepertoire nested amplicon-rescue multiplex PCR amplified TCR alpha and beta CDR3s from RNA. One entry per CDR3 protein, called by TCRdb with MiXCR from the multiplex PCR reads. The table shows roughly 200,000 distinct CDR3 sequences, with about 47% occurring only once. Sequenced: glioma tissue, nonneoplastic brain tissue, or PBMCs (not recorded which). These receptors were obtained from a human donor with low-grade glioma or glioblastoma, undergoing nonglioma brain surgery, or in good health (not recorded which).

This clonotype was observed many times. The J gene is TRBJ2-3, the V gene TRBV10-3; TRBD1 matches 9 bases. Trimming removed 10 bases from V and 4 bases from J; junction bases left unmatched: 9. The germline V gene has CDR1 ENHRY and CDR2 SYGVKD. The CDR3 runs to 14 residues. The CDR3 sequence is CATRTGVTPDTQYF. CDR3 DNA sequence: TGTGCCACCAGGACAGGGGTTACTCCAGATACGCAGTATTTT.

About this clonotype: At one end, the junction sequence differs from germline, possibly due to a read error. The chain carries TRBV7-8 and TRBJ2-7, with D perhaps TRBD2 (6 bases). Germline V gives CDR1 SGHVS, CDR2 FQNEAQ. The CDR3 sequence is 13 residues long. CDR3 bases: TGTGCCAGCAGCTCCGGGACTCTCTACGAGCAGTGCTTC. Protein sequence: CASSSGTLYEQCF.

There are many counts of this clonotype. V usage is TRBV28 and J usage is TRBJ1-2, with no clear D. Germline V gives CDR1 MDHEN, CDR2 SYDVKM. Deletions cut 6 bases from V and 2 bases from J, with 13 bases between. The CDR3 loop spans 14 amino acids. The CDR3 spells CASRSGFGNYGYTF. The CDR3 bases are TGTGCCAGCAGGTCAGGATTCGGCAACTATGGCTACACCTTC.

The sample holds many counts of this clonotype. The chain carries TRBV7-8 and TRBJ1-1, with D possibly matching TRBD1 (5 bases). Germline CDR1 is SGHVS and CDR2 is FQNEAQ. The CDR3 loop spans 14 amino acids. V shed 6 bases and J shed 4 bases, with 15 bases lying between them. CDR3 protein: CASSTRQRVTEAFF. The CDR3 nucleotides are TGTGCCAGCAGTACTCGACAGCGGGTCACTGAAGCTTTCTTT.

This clonotype was detected a few times. The V gene is TRBV19, the J gene TRBJ2-1, with 9 bases identical to TRBD1. This CDR3 contains 17 residues. Per the germline V gene, CDR1 is LNHDA and CDR2 is SQIVND (reference sequence). V trimming: 3 bases; J trimming: 10 bases; junction bases outside the gene matches: 16. The CDR3 DNA sequence: TGTGCCAGTAGTATTAGGTCCGGACAGGGGTCACGGGGCGAGCAGTTCTTC. It encodes CASSIRSGQGSRGEQFF.

This clonotype occurred once. Likely a read error: the CDR3 ends without its conserved phenylalanine or tryptophan. The chain uses TRBV28 and TRBJ2-5; D ambiguous. Trimming cost V 1 base and J 11 bases, with 20 bases left between them. The CDR3 spans 15 residues. Per the germline V gene, CDR1 is MDHEN and CDR2 is SYDVKM. The CDR3 sequence is CASSLLESISSEQYL. The CDR3 nucleotides are TGTGCCAGCAGTTTATTGGAAAGTATTTCAAGTGAGCAGTACTTA.

About this clonotype: It may be a read error: a sequence one base away is much more abundant. J is TRBJ2-5 and V is TRBV20-1; D ambiguous. The germline V gene encodes CDR1 DFQATT and CDR2 SNEGSKA (reference sequence). There are 14 residues in the CDR3. The CDR3 DNA follows: TGCAGTGCTAGAGATCTGGCAGTACAAGAGGCCCAGTACTTC. This gives the protein CSARDLAVQEAQYF.

The chain links TRBV5-1 to TRBJ2-1; 7 bases align to TRBD2. The germline gives CDR1 SGHRS, CDR2 YFSETQ. This CDR3 comprises 16 residues. V lost 4 bases to trimming and J lost 4 bases; unmatched junction nucleotides: 11. The CDR3, as DNA: TGCGCCAGCAGCCACCTTCGGGCTAGCGGATACAATGAGCAGTTCTTC. Translating gives CASSHLRASGYNEQFF.

This clonotype was recorded once. The junction differs from germline at one of its ends, possibly a read error. J is TRBJ1-2 and V is TRBV5-1; TRBD1 is a possible D gene (5 bases). This CDR3 spans 15 amino acids. Germline V gene lookup returns CDR1 SGHRS and CDR2 YFSETQ. The CDR3 region has the DNA TGCGCCAGAAGCTTGGGAGTTCCCGGGACCTATGGCTACACCTTC. Amino acids: CARSLGVPGTYGYTF.

Ten or more counts support this clonotype. V gene TRBV5-4 combines with J gene TRBJ2-1, with TRBD2 as a possible D gene (6 bases). This CDR3 is built from 15 residues. Looked up from germline, CDR1 is SGHNT and CDR2 is YYREEE (reference sequence). Trimming removed 4 bases at V and 2 bases at J, with 13 bases between. The CDR3 loop reads CASSPPGVTYNEQFF. The CDR3 nucleotides are TGTGCCAGCAGCCCGCCGGGAGTAACCTACAATGAGCAGTTCTTC.

Concerning this clonotype itself: A junction end diverges from the germline sequence, so it may reflect a read error. The J gene is TRBJ1-2, the V gene TRBV4-1; D might be TRBD1 (5 bases). The CDR3 runs to 15 residues. Germline CDR1 MGHRA, CDR2 YSYEKL. The CDR3 loop reads CASSQDLGGVYVYTF. CDR3 nucleotides: TGCGCCAGCAGCCAAGATTTAGGAGGGGTATATGTCTACACCTTC.

A single count supports this clonotype. The chain carries TRBV20-1 and TRBJ2-7; 7 bases agree with TRBD1. Germline lookup yields CDR1 DFQATT and CDR2 SNEGSKA (reference sequence). The CDR3 consists of 12 residues. This CDR3 is CSTQGPYNEQYF. As DNA, the CDR3 is TGCAGCACACAGGGGCCCTACAATGAGCAGTACTTC.

This clonotype was seen only once. A junction end diverges from the germline sequence, so it may reflect a read error. This chain links TRBV6-9 with TRBJ2-1; possible D gene TRBD1, 6 bases. The germline CDR1 and CDR2 sequences are MNHGY and SVAAGI. This CDR3 has 14 amino acids. The CDR3: CAISSGVEYNEQFF. DNA for the CDR3: TGTGCCATCAGTTCAGGGGTAGAGTACAATGAGCAGTTCTTC.

Many counts were recorded for this clonotype. This chain connects TRBV2 to TRBJ2-3, with a weak D call TRBD2 (6 bases). V gave up 7 bases and J gave up 7 bases, with 21 bases separating them. The CDR3 is 15 residues long. The germline V gene encodes CDR1 SNHLY and CDR2 FYNNEI. CDR3 DNA: TGTGCCAGCACCCCGACTAGACGAGAAGGAAATACGCAGTATTTT. It encodes CASTPTRREGNTQYF.

Comment on this clonotype: One end of the junction varies from germline; a read error may be responsible. The V gene is TRBV20-1, the J gene TRBJ1-1, with D uncertain. CDR3 length: 13 amino acids. Germline V CDR1 and CDR2: DFQATT, SNEGSKA (reference sequence). This CDR3 is CSARDSLNNEAFF. The DNA for the CDR3 is TGCAGTGCTAGAGATAGTCTGAACAATGAAGCTTTCTTT.

For this clonotype: A much more abundant neighbour one base away suggests this may be a read error. V usage is TRBV4-1 and J usage is TRBJ1-1, with unresolved D. In germline, CDR1 is MGHRA, CDR2 YSYEKL. The CDR3 runs 14 residues. In nucleotides, the CDR3 is TGCGCCAGCACCCAAGATCTGATTTCTTTGGCAGCTTTCTTT. Protein product: CASTQDLISLAAFF.

This chain joins TRBV19 and TRBJ2-1; 10 positions agree with TRBD2. The ends lost 4 bases at V and 8 bases at J; junction bases unmatched: 8. This CDR3 comprises 15 residues. CDR1 LNHDA and CDR2 SQIVND come from the germline V gene (reference sequence). The DNA for the CDR3 is TGTGCCAGTAGTACCCCGGGACTAGCGTCCCATGAGCAGTTCTTC. Its translation: CASSTPGLASHEQFF.

This clonotype has a count of ten or more. The rearrangement uses TRBV20-1 and TRBJ2-1; 9 positions agree with TRBD2. The CDR3 is 15 amino acids. The germline V gene encodes CDR1 DFQATT and CDR2 SNEGSKA (reference sequence). V dropped 2 bases and J dropped 9; count of bases not matched to a gene: 11. The DNA for the CDR3 is TGCAGTGCTAGACCCGGACTAGCGCCTTCTGGTGAGCAGTTCTTC. Translation: CSARPGLAPSGEQFF.

This clonotype was picked up many times. This chain joins TRBV28 and TRBJ2-7, with D hard to call. This CDR3 contains 12 residues. V lost 7 bases and J 5 bases, leaving 12 bases between the germline ends. Germline-derived CDR1 and CDR2 are MDHEN and SYDVKM. The CDR3 bases are TGTGCCAGCACCAGGAGACCCCACGAGCAGTACTTC. Its protein product is CASTRRPHEQYF.

This clonotype has at least ten counts. The junction departs from the called germline gene at one end, perhaps through a read error. The chain carries TRBV20-1 and TRBJ2-3, with 9 positions matching TRBD2. This CDR3 has 13 amino acids. Per the germline V gene, CDR1 is DFQATT and CDR2 is SNEGSKA (reference sequence). CDR3 protein: CNASLTSGDTQYF. In nucleotides, the CDR3 is TGCAATGCTTCTCTGACTAGCGGAGATACGCAGTATTTT.

As regards this clonotype: At one of its ends the junction is not consistent with the germline gene, which may arise from a read error. The chain carries TRBV2 and TRBJ1-1; possible D gene TRBD1, 5 bases. Germline loops: CDR1 SNHLY, CDR2 FYNNEI. The length of the CDR3 is 12 residues. The CDR3: CARSKTVYEAFF. For the CDR3, the DNA is TGCGCCAGAAGCAAGACAGTTTATGAAGCTTTCTTT.

The rearrangement joins TRBV7-9 to TRBJ1-6; D is unresolved. The CDR3 spans 15 residues. Germline CDR1 is SEHNR and CDR2 is FQNEAQ (reference sequence). The V end lost 5 bases, the J end lost 5 bases, and 13 bases lay between the germline ends. The CDR3 DNA follows: TGTGCCAGCAGCCCCGGACTGGGGAATAATTCACCCCTCCACTTT. Encoded protein: CASSPGLGNNSPLHF.

This chain links TRBV4-1 with TRBJ2-7, with 12 bases matching TRBD2. The V and J ends lost 7 bases and 3 bases, in that order; junction bases with no gene match: 4. Germline assignment: CDR1 MGHRA and CDR2 YSYEKL. The CDR3 spans 14 residues. The CDR3 sequence is CASTQTSGGYEQYF. As DNA, the CDR3 is TGCGCCAGCACCCAGACTAGCGGGGGCTACGAGCAGTACTTC.

In its sample, this clonotype was seen many times. The CDR3: CASRDRGTDTQYF. The CDR3 DNA follows: TGTGCCAGCAGAGACAGGGGCACAGATACGCAGTATTTT. The chain employs TRBV6-1 and TRBJ2-3; 7 bases fit TRBD1. Germline CDR1 MNHNS, CDR2 SASEGT. The CDR3 length is 13 residues. J gave up 1 base and V 6 bases, and 1 base lay outside the gene matches.

This clonotype has more than one count but fewer than ten. This chain uses TRBV2 with TRBJ2-5; unclear D gene. Trimming left V 1 base short and J 10 bases short, with 19 bases between. The CDR3 is made up of 15 amino acids. Germline loops: CDR1 SNHLY, CDR2 FYNNEI. CDR3 region: CASSEGSTPEMIQYF. The DNA for the CDR3 is TGTGCCAGCAGTGAAGGGAGTACACCGGAGATGATCCAGTACTTC.

The rearrangement uses TRBV28 and TRBJ2-1; D gene uncertain. Germline V gene data show CDR1 as MDHEN and CDR2 as SYDVKM. V shed 5 bases and J shed 4 bases, with 12 bases lying between them. The CDR3 totals 14 residues. In DNA, the CDR3 is TGTGCCAGCAGTCAGACATGGTCATACAATGAGCAGTTCTTC. Its translation is CASSQTWSYNEQFF.

This clonotype was seen once. A much more abundant neighbour one base away suggests this may be a read error. The CDR3 sequence is CASILLPPGQGDYEQYF. The CDR3 DNA follows: TGTGCCAGCATCCTACTACCTCCGGGACAGGGGGACTACGAGCAGTACTTC. The V and J genes are TRBV27 and TRBJ2-7; 11 bases fit TRBD1. CDR1 is MNHEY, CDR2 SMNVEV, per germline (reference sequence). Trimming removed 7 bases from V and 3 bases from J; junction bases left unmatched: 14. The CDR3 consists of 17 residues.